This T cell receptor beta chain derives from a study of shared clonotypes between healthy human individuals. The protocol was immunoSEQ multiplex PCR, while the TCRdb copy is restricted to in-frame clones and leaves out a portion. The repertoire includes 550,000 to 800,000 clones, about 74% of them detected once, and more than 1.5% sits in the top ten. This CDR3 has 13 amino acids. The V and J ends lost 5 bases and 5 bases, in that order; junction bases with no gene match: 4. Germline-derived CDR1 and CDR2 are MDHEN and SYDVKM. The gene calls are TRBV28 and TRBJ1-2; TRBD1 matches 8 bases. The sequenced material came from memory CD4+ T cells sorted from blood. Subset here: CD45RA-negative fraction. The sequence came from a woman aged 25 to 39 in good health. CDR3 amino acids: CASSNRGVYGYTF. CDR3 in DNA: TGTGCCAGCAGTAACAGGGGGGTTTATGGCTACACCTTC.